A single sample gave rise to the 6 T cell receptor beta chains below, sequenced in a study of shared clonotypes between healthy human individuals. Method: immunoSEQ multiplex PCR; TCRdb's copy keeps in-frame clones and lacks some. The data show about a million clones, approximately 80% seen once. The sequenced sample was memory CD4+ T cells from PBMCs. The subset here: CD45RA-negative fraction. These receptors were collected from a young man in good health. Some clones in this sample may be carry-over from other donors' samples.

This sequence joins TRBV5-6 and TRBJ2-7, with D possibly matching TRBD2 (5 bases). Germline-derived CDR1 and CDR2 are SGHDT and YYEEEE. V was cut by 0 bases and J by 5 bases, with 9 bases left in between. The CDR3 extends over 13 amino acids. The CDR3 loop is CASSLGFGDEQYF. The CDR3, as DNA: TGTGCCAGCAGCTTGGGGTTCGGGGACGAGCAGTACTTC.

In the case of this clone: A far larger clone is one base from this, pointing to a likely read error. Additional DNA sequences in this sample encode the identical CDR3. V is TRBV7-3 and J is TRBJ2-3; 13 bases agree with TRBD2. CDR3 length: 16 residues. Germline lookup yields CDR1 SGHTA and CDR2 FQGTGA. V was clipped by 5 bases and J by 2 bases; unmatched bases: 4. The CDR3 DNA follows: TGTGCCAGCAGCACCGGACTAGCGGGGGTCACAGATACGCAGTATTTT. It specifies CASSTGLAGVTDTQYF.

This clone has only a few counts. The chain couples TRBV7-3 to TRBJ1-4; the D gene is possibly TRBD1 (5 bases). V lost 3 bases and J lost 11, with 13 bases in between. Germline CDR1 reads SGHTA; CDR2 reads FQGTGA. This CDR3 is 13 amino acids long. DNA for the CDR3: TGTGCCAGCAGCTTTGGACCGGGGGGGAAACTGTTTTTT. Translating it yields CASSFGPGGKLFF.

This chain joins TRBV11-3 and TRBJ2-3; either TRBD1 or TRBD2 may fit D (5 bases each). This CDR3 is built from 17 residues. V lost 5 bases and J 1 base, leaving 19 bases between the germline ends. Germline CDR1 is SGHNT and CDR2 is YENEEA. In DNA, the CDR3 is TGTGCCAGCAGCGTTGGGGCGGGCCGAGCCGGCACAGATACGCAGTATTTT. Translating it yields CASSVGAGRAGTDTQYF.

This clone is a singleton in its sample. The V call is TRBV19, the J call TRBJ2-5; 8 positions agree with TRBD1. V lost 6 bases and J lost 5; bases outside the gene matches: 5. CDR1 LNHDA and CDR2 SQIVND come from the germline V gene (reference sequence). The CDR3 is made up of 13 amino acids. Written as DNA, the CDR3 is TGTGCCAGTAGATCGACAGGGGAGGAGACCCAGTACTTC. Translation: CASRSTGEETQYF.

The V gene is TRBV7-3, the J gene TRBJ2-2; no clear D. CDR3 length: 14 amino acids. Trimming took 5 bases from V and 2 from J, leaving 9 bases between them. Germline V CDR1 and CDR2: SGHTA, FQGTGA. The CDR3 loop reads CASSPKTNTGELFF. In DNA, the CDR3 is TGTGCCAGCAGCCCCAAGACTAACACCGGGGAGCTGTTTTTT.